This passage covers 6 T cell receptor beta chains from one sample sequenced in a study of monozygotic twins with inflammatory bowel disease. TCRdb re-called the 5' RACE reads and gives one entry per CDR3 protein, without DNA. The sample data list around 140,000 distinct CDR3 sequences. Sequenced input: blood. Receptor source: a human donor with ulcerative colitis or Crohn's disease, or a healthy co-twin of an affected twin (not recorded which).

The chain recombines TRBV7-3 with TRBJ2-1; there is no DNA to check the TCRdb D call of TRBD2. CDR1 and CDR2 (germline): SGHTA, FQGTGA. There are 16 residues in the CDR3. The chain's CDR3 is CASSLTSGGTYNEQFF.

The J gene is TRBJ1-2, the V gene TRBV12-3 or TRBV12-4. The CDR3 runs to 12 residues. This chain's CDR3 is CASRGSPYGYTF.

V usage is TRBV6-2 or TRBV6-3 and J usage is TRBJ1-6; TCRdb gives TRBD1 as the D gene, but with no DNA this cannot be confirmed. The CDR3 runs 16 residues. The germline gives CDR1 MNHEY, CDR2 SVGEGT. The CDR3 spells CASRRQGGSYNSPLHF.

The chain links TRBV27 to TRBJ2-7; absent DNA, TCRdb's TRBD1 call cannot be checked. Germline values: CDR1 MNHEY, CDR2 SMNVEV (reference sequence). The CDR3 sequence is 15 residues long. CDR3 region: CASSPRDKSSYEQYF.

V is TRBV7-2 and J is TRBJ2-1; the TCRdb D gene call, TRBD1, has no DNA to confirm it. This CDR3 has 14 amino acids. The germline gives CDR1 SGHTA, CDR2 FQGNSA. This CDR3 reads CASSLGQGYNEQFF.

The CDR3 reads CATSRDSPGTETYEQYF. The rearrangement links TRBV15 to TRBJ2-7; TCRdb reports TRBD1, a call that lacks DNA to check it against. The germline CDR1 and CDR2 sequences are LNHNV and YYDKDF (reference sequence). The CDR3 has 17 residues.